This TCR beta chain was obtained from a study of somatic mutations in cytotoxic T cells in rheumatoid arthritis. Study outcomes and limitations: Between rheumatoid arthritis patients and age-matched healthy controls, CD8+ T-cell clonality showed no significant difference. Antigens recognized by the expanded CD8+ clones were unknown.

TCRdb keeps only in-frame clones here, not all; method: immunoSEQ multiplex PCR. Here the sample spans tens of thousands of clones, around 83% being singletons. CDR1 and CDR2 from the germline V gene are LGHNT and FRNRAP. Trimming shortened V by 1 base and J by 5 bases, and 15 bases separated the two germline ends. CDR3 length: 16 amino acids. In regard to this clone: The antigen remains unidentified.

This chain joins TRBV12-5 and TRBJ2-1, with a weak D call TRBD1 (5 bases). The source of this sequence is an adult with rheumatoid arthritis. The sample comprised CD8+ T cells sorted from blood. Here the CDR3 reads CASGLEMRTRDNEQFF. CDR3 nucleotides: TGTGCTAGTGGTTTGGAGATGCGGACACGGGACAATGAGCAGTTCTTC. The full variable domain, rest sourced from reference TRBV12-5 and TRBJ2-1, is DARVTQTPRHKVTEMGQEVTMRCQPILGHNTVFWYRQTMMQGLELLAYFRNRAPLDDSGMPKDRFSAEMPDATLATLKIQPSEPRDSAVYFCASGLEMRTRDNEQFFGPGTRLTVL.